This T cell receptor (beta chain) was retrieved from a study of regulatory T cells in long-lasting Graves disease. Broader study findings: Persistent patients shared thousands of public clonotypes among themselves. Newly diagnosed patients shared fewer, at about 890. Persistent disease preferred TRBV28, TRBJ1-2 and TRBJ2-5.

The CDR3 runs to 15 residues. V dropped 5 bases and J dropped 3 bases, with 16 bases sitting between them. CDR1 and CDR2 (germline): SEHNR, FQNEAQ (reference sequence). Time point specified: persistent/refractory GD, antithyroid drugs over 5 years with positive TRAb. The TCR library was made from RNA extracted from PBMCs. The patients were enrolled through endocrinology in Xi'an, China. With iRepertoire HTBI primers and Arm-PCR of CDR3 regions, TCR beta libraries were built. Original handling: Segment identification across samples yielded about 60 TRBV and some 13 TRBJ segments. TCRdb re-called the multiplex PCR reads through MiXCR, storing one row per CDR3 protein. Clone size and V and J calls follow TCRdb, not the original study. There are about 460,000 distinct CDR3 sequences in the sample; less than 25% occur only once, and around 13% lies in the top ten. About this clonotype itself: The target antigen is unknown.

The chain recombines TRBV7-9 with TRBJ1-1; weak D call: TRBD1 (5 bases). This receptor was taken from a female donor with Graves disease. Here the sequenced sample was peripheral blood mononuclear cells (PBMCs), taken when the disease was refractory, from a patient treated with antithyroid drugs. CDR3 nucleotides: TGTGCCAGCAGCGACGACAGTTTTGAGCACACTGAAGCTTTCTTT. This codes for CASSDDSFEHTEAFF.